The 30 T cell receptor beta chains below come from one sample, sequenced in a study of shared clonotypes between healthy human individuals. Clones were sequenced by immunoSEQ multiplex PCR, and TCRdb holds only the in-frame ones, with some missing. The sample has about 450,000 clones; roughly 80% are singletons. Sequencing used PBMCs. The receptors shown here come from a woman aged 40 to 55 in good health. Some clones in this sample may be carry-over from other donors' samples.

V gene TRBV7-3 combines with J gene TRBJ2-3; possibly TRBD1 for D (6 bases). The CDR3 extends over 13 amino acids. Trimming removed 6 bases from V and 5 bases from J, with 12 bases in between. The germline gives CDR1 SGHTA, CDR2 FQGTGA. The CDR3 DNA reads as TGTGCCAGCAGTTCTCAGACAGGAGATACGCAGTATTTT. Encoded protein: CASSSQTGDTQYF.

The rearrangement links TRBV6-5 to TRBJ2-7; 10 bases fit TRBD2. Germline trimming cut 6 bases from V and 4 bases from J; bases unmatched to any gene: 9. This CDR3 is built from 15 residues. Germline V gene lookup returns CDR1 MNHEY and CDR2 SVGAGI. The chain's CDR3 is CASRKTSGKTYEQYF. The DNA of the CDR3 is TGTGCCAGCAGAAAAACTAGCGGGAAGACTTACGAGCAGTACTTC.

V usage is TRBV7-2 and J usage is TRBJ2-6, with a tentative D call TRBD2 (6 bases). The V gene's germline CDR1 is SGHTA and CDR2 FQGNSA. The CDR3 loop spans 16 amino acids. The V end lost 1 base, the J end lost 2 bases, and 9 bases lay between the germline ends. The CDR3: CASSLVSGAGANVLTF. The CDR3 DNA reads TGTGCCAGCAGCTTAGTTTCGGGAGCTGGGGCCAACGTCCTGACTTTC. Full variable domain (rest looked up from reference TRBV7-2 and TRBJ2-6): GAGVSQSPSNKVTEKGKDVELRCDPISGHTALYWYRQSLGQGLEFLIYFQGNSAPDKSGLPSDRFSAERTGGSVSTLTIQRTQQEDSAVYLCASSLVSGAGANVLTFGAGSRLTVL.

The chain joins TRBV18 to TRBJ2-4, with D possibly being TRBD1 (6 bases). There are 17 residues in the CDR3. The V end was cut by 3 bases, the J end by 0 bases, with 15 bases between. Germline CDR1 reads KGHSH; CDR2 reads LQKENI. Here the CDR3 reads CASSPGRQGIAKNIQYF. The DNA of the CDR3 is TGTGCCAGCTCACCGGGACGGCAGGGGATAGCCAAAAACATTCAGTACTTC.

This clone was recorded once. The gene calls are TRBV5-4 and TRBJ2-5; perhaps TRBD1 as D (6 bases). The germline gives CDR1 SGHNT, CDR2 YYREEE (reference sequence). The V and J ends lost 5 bases and 5 bases respectively, with 16 bases between them. The CDR3 has 14 amino acids. The CDR3 DNA sequence: TGTGCCAGCAGACGTACAGGGCCGGGGGAGACCCAGTACTTC. Amino acids: CASRRTGPGETQYF. Drawing the rest from reference TRBV5-4 and TRBJ2-5, the complete variable domain is ETGVTQSPTHLIKTRGQQVTLRCSSQSGHNTVSWYQQALGQGPQFIFQYYREEENGRGNFPPRFSGLQFPNYSSELNVNALELDDSALYLCASRRTGPGETQYFGPGTRLLVL.

This chain joins TRBV28 and TRBJ2-5; 8 bases align to TRBD1. This CDR3 is built from 14 residues. J was trimmed by 3 bases and V by 6 bases; bases with no gene match: 6. Germline-derived CDR1 and CDR2 are MDHEN and SYDVKM. The CDR3 is CASSFRTGKETQYF. CDR3 DNA sequence: TGTGCCAGCAGCTTCCGGACAGGGAAAGAGACCCAGTACTTC.

This chain joins TRBV6-1 and TRBJ2-1; 7 nucleotides line up with TRBD1. The CDR3 has 16 residues. The germline gives CDR1 MNHNS, CDR2 SASEGT. With V trimmed by 4 bases and J by 0 bases, 6 bases remained unmatched. The CDR3 loop reads CASSAQSGGSYNEQFF. The CDR3 DNA reads as TGTGCCAGCAGTGCACAGTCAGGGGGCTCCTACAATGAGCAGTTCTTC.

In this sample, this clone turned up once. V is TRBV6-1 and J is TRBJ1-4; no reliable D call. The length of the CDR3 is 13 residues. The germline V gene has CDR1 MNHNS and CDR2 SASEGT. The V gene lost 2 bases and the J gene lost 8 bases, with 9 bases spanning the gap. The CDR3 nucleotides read TGTGCCAGCAGTGAATGGGGAGGAGAAAAACTGTTTTTT. Its protein is CASSEWGGEKLFF.

The chain is built from TRBV9 and TRBJ1-2; no clear D. Deletions cut 0 bases from V and 4 bases from J, with 13 bases between. The length of the CDR3 is 15 residues. Germline assignment: CDR1 SGDLS and CDR2 YYNGEE. The CDR3 DNA follows: TGTGCCAGCAGCGTAGGGTCCAAAGAATCCTATGGCTACACCTTC. Translation gives CASSVGSKESYGYTF. Drawing the rest from reference TRBV9 and TRBJ1-2, the complete variable domain is DSGVTQTPKHLITATGQRVTLRCSPRSGDLSVYWYQQSLDQGLQFLIQYYNGEERAKGNILERFSAQQFPDLHSELNLSSLELGDSALYFCASSVGSKESYGYTFGSGTRLTVV.

The chain combines TRBV6-5 with TRBJ2-3; TRBD2 matches at 10 bases. This CDR3 has 15 amino acids. Germline V lookup: CDR1 MNHEY, CDR2 SVGAGI. Losses at the gene ends were 4 bases for V and 1 base for J; bases not matched to a gene: 2. CDR3 bases: TGTGCCAGCAGTTTCGGGACTAGCGGCACAGATACGCAGTATTTT. Amino acid sequence: CASSFGTSGTDTQYF.

In its sample, this clone was seen once. The DNA for the CDR3 is TGTGCCAGCAGTGACTCAGGCACAGATACGCAGTATTTT. It codes for CASSDSGTDTQYF. V usage is TRBV2 and J usage is TRBJ2-3, with D unresolved. Between the trimmed V and J ends, which lost 3 bases and 1 base, there was a span of 5 bases. This CDR3 is built from 13 residues. From germline, CDR1 is SNHLY and CDR2 FYNNEI.

This chain joins TRBV9 and TRBJ2-7, with 7 positions matching TRBD2. This CDR3 has 13 amino acids. Germline CDR1 SGDLS, CDR2 YYNGEE. Trimming cost V 0 bases and J 6 bases; bases outside gene matches: 3. CDR3 sequence: CASSVVASGEQYF. The CDR3 DNA is TGTGCCAGCAGCGTAGTTGCTAGCGGCGAGCAGTACTTC. Full variable domain (outside the CDR3, taken from reference TRBV9 and TRBJ2-7): DSGVTQTPKHLITATGQRVTLRCSPRSGDLSVYWYQQSLDQGLQFLIQYYNGEERAKGNILERFSAQQFPDLHSELNLSSLELGDSALYFCASSVVASGEQYFGPGTRLTVT.

This clone was seen only once. The gene calls are TRBV7-2 and TRBJ1-2, with a possible D match to TRBD1 (6 bases). The CDR3 contains 13 residues. V was trimmed by 5 bases and J by 5 bases, leaving 12 bases between them. The germline V gene encodes CDR1 SGHTA and CDR2 FQGNSA. The CDR3 region has the DNA TGTGCCAGCAGCCAATCACAGGGTTATGGCTACACCTTC. Amino acid sequence: CASSQSQGYGYTF.

This chain joins TRBV4-2 and TRBJ1-2; D ambiguous. Per the germline V gene, CDR1 is LGHNA and CDR2 is YNFKEQ. CDR3 length equals 16 residues. Trimming pared 0 bases from V and 5 bases from J, leaving 16 bases between. This chain's CDR3 is CASSQEIASSPYGYTF. As DNA, the CDR3 is TGTGCCAGCAGCCAAGAAATCGCCAGCTCACCTTATGGCTACACCTTC.

This chain connects TRBV29-1 to TRBJ2-7; TRBD2 aligns across 12 bases. Trimming took 8 bases from V and 7 from J; bases not matched to a gene: 15. This CDR3 spans 15 amino acids. Germline assignment: CDR1 SQVTM and CDR2 ANQGSEA. DNA of the CDR3: TGCAGCACCCGGACTAGCGGGACCCGGGGGACGGAGCAGTACTTC. The encoded protein is CSTRTSGTRGTEQYF.

With regard to this clone: One end of the junction fails to match germline, which may point to a read error. The CDR3 is CASSLSAGAATRDF. The CDR3 DNA is TGTGCCAGCAGCTTATCTGCAGGGGCGGCAACCCGCGACTTC. J is TRBJ2-4 and V is TRBV11-1; D is possibly TRBD1 (6 bases). The CDR3 runs to 14 residues. Germline V gene lookup returns CDR1 SGHAT and CDR2 FQDESV (reference sequence).

The chain uses TRBV9 and TRBJ2-3; a possible D gene is TRBD2 (6 bases). This CDR3 is 15 amino acids long. Deletions cut 0 bases from V and 1 base from J, with 9 bases between. Germline lookup yields CDR1 SGDLS and CDR2 YYNGEE. The CDR3 bases are TGTGCCAGCAGCGTAGCCGGGGGAGGCACAGATACGCAGTATTTT. Its translation is CASSVAGGGTDTQYF. The full variable domain, completed using reference TRBV9 and TRBJ2-3, is DSGVTQTPKHLITATGQRVTLRCSPRSGDLSVYWYQQSLDQGLQFLIQYYNGEERAKGNILERFSAQQFPDLHSELNLSSLELGDSALYFCASSVAGGGTDTQYFGPGTRLTVL.

The V call is TRBV20-1, the J call TRBJ1-2; no definite D call. Germline V CDR1 and CDR2: DFQATT, SNEGSKA (reference sequence). The ends were cut back, 0 bases at V and 8 bases at J, with 7 bases in the middle. The CDR3 is made up of 11 amino acids. CDR3 amino acids: CSARDPTGYTF. For the CDR3, the DNA is TGCAGTGCTAGAGACCCCACGGGCTACACCTTC.

V gene TRBV30 combines with J gene TRBJ1-1; D perhaps matches TRBD1 (5 bases). The V gene's germline CDR1 is GTSNPN and CDR2 SVGIG (reference sequence). V lost 3 bases, J lost 4 bases, and 15 bases lay in between. The CDR3 spans 14 residues. The chain's CDR3 is CAWSRWGPGTEAFF. The CDR3, as DNA: TGTGCCTGGAGCAGGTGGGGCCCCGGCACTGAAGCTTTCTTT.

This chain links TRBV9 with TRBJ2-5; tentatively, D is TRBD2 (6 bases). This CDR3 region has 15 residues. Germline-derived CDR1 and CDR2 are SGDLS and YYNGEE. The V gene lost 4 bases and the J gene lost 4 bases, with 17 bases spanning the gap. CDR3 residues: CASSQGIQGGETQYF. The DNA of the CDR3 is TGTGCCAGCAGCCAAGGCATCCAGGGAGGAGAGACCCAGTACTTC.

The rearrangement joins TRBV5-1 to TRBJ2-2; 8 nucleotides line up with TRBD1. The germline V gene encodes CDR1 SGHRS and CDR2 YFSETQ. Trimming cost V 4 bases and J 0 bases; bases outside gene matches: 2. This CDR3 spans 15 amino acids. In DNA form, the CDR3 reads TGCGCCAGCAGCAAACAGGGGGCGAACACCGGGGAGCTGTTTTTT. Protein sequence: CASSKQGANTGELFF.

The chain recombines TRBV6-5 with TRBJ1-4, with D possibly matching TRBD1 (5 bases). The germline V and J ends were trimmed by 8 bases and 6 bases, with 16 bases remaining between them. The CDR3 consists of 14 residues. Germline lookup yields CDR1 MNHEY and CDR2 SVGAGI. The CDR3 loop reads CASAREGLYEKLFF. CDR3 DNA: TGTGCCAGCGCCAGGGAGGGGTTGTATGAAAAACTGTTTTTT.

The sample holds many counts of this clone. The chain employs TRBV4-1 and TRBJ2-6; TRBD1 matches 10 bases. V was clipped by 3 bases and J by 0 bases; unmatched bases: 17. Germline V gives CDR1 MGHRA, CDR2 YSYEKL. The length of the CDR3 is 22 residues. The CDR3 bases are TGCGCCAGCAGCCAGGGTACAGGACAGGGGGTGGTCGTAATCTCTGGGGCCAACGTCCTGACTTTC. This encodes CASSQGTGQGVVVISGANVLTF.

The rearrangement uses TRBV6-6 and TRBJ2-3, with TRBD2 as a possible D gene (6 bases). Germline V gives CDR1 MNHNY, CDR2 SVGAGI (reference sequence). The CDR3 loop spans 14 amino acids. V was clipped by 7 bases and J by 2 bases, with 13 bases between them. The CDR3 DNA follows: TGTGCCAGCAAACCGGGAGCGGCCACAGATACGCAGTATTTT. It translates to CASKPGAATDTQYF.

V is TRBV5-1 and J is TRBJ2-1; 8 bases are shared with TRBD2. The CDR3 extends over 18 amino acids. J gave up 0 bases and V 2 bases, and 10 bases lay outside the gene matches. CDR1 SGHRS and CDR2 YFSETQ come from the germline V gene. CDR3 loop: CASSLRTSGLSSYNEQFF. The CDR3 coding sequence is TGCGCCAGCAGCTTACGAACTAGCGGACTGAGCTCCTACAATGAGCAGTTCTTC.

The chain carries TRBV5-1 and TRBJ2-5, with D possibly being TRBD1 or TRBD2 (5 bases each). Trimming stripped 4 bases from V and 1 base from J, with 11 bases between. The CDR3 covers 14 residues. Germline CDR1 SGHRS, CDR2 YFSETQ. CDR3 nucleotide sequence: TGCGCCAGCAGCCCTTCGGGACCCCAAGAGACCCAGTACTTC. Translation: CASSPSGPQETQYF.

This chain links TRBV9 with TRBJ2-3, with a weak D call TRBD2 (6 bases). The germline V gene encodes CDR1 SGDLS and CDR2 YYNGEE. The CDR3 length is 13 residues. Trimming left V 3 bases short and J 3 bases short, with 8 bases between. The CDR3 region is CASSGGRTDTQYF. CDR3 sequence (DNA): TGTGCCAGCAGCGGAGGGAGGACAGATACGCAGTATTTT.

The chain joins TRBV5-6 to TRBJ1-1, with D tentatively TRBD1 (6 bases). The germline V gene has CDR1 SGHDT and CDR2 YYEEEE. This CDR3 contains 13 residues. The V end was cut by 7 bases, the J end by 1 base, with 11 bases between. The CDR3 spells CASQQGSNTEAFF. CDR3 nucleotides: TGTGCCAGCCAACAGGGCTCGAACACTGAAGCTTTCTTT.

This clone occurred many times. CDR3 nucleotides: TGTGCCAGCAGCCCGATGGGGGCCTACAATGAGCAGTTCTTC. It codes for CASSPMGAYNEQFF. V gene TRBV5-4 combines with J gene TRBJ2-1; the D gene could be TRBD1 or TRBD2 (5 bases each). This CDR3 is built from 14 residues. Trimming took 4 bases from V and 2 from J, leaving 10 bases between them. CDR1 SGHNT and CDR2 YYREEE come from the germline V gene (reference sequence). The whole variable domain, remainder taken from reference TRBV5-4 and TRBJ2-1, is ETGVTQSPTHLIKTRGQQVTLRCSSQSGHNTVSWYQQALGQGPQFIFQYYREEENGRGNFPPRFSGLQFPNYSSELNVNALELDDSALYLCASSPMGAYNEQFFGPGTRLTVL.

In its sample, this clone was seen once. The V gene is TRBV28, the J gene TRBJ2-4, with D perhaps TRBD1 or TRBD2 (6 bases each). Germline values: CDR1 MDHEN, CDR2 SYDVKM. The CDR3 runs 16 residues. Trimming removed 6 bases from V and 1 base from J, with 16 bases in between. Written as DNA, the CDR3 is TGTGCCAGCAGCCCCGGGGGCTCCTTGGCCAAAAACATTCAGTACTTC. Translation gives CASSPGGSLAKNIQYF.